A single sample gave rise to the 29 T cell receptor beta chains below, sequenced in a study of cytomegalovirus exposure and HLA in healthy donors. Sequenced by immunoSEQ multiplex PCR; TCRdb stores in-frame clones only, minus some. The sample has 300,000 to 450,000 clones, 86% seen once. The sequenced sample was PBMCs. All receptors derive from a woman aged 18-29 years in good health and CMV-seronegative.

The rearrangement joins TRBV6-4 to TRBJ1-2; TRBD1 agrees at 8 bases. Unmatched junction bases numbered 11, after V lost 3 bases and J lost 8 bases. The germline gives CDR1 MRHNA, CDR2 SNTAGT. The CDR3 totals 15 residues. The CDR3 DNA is TGTGCCAGCAGTGAGGATTCCGGGGCAGGGGGCGGCTACACCTTC. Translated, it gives CASSEDSGAGGGYTF.

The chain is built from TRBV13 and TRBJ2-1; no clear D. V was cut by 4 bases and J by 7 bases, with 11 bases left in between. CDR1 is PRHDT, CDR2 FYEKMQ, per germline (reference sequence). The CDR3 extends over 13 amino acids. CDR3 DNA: TGTGCCAGCAGCTCGAGTGAGTGGAATGAGCAGTTCTTC. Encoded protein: CASSSSEWNEQFF.

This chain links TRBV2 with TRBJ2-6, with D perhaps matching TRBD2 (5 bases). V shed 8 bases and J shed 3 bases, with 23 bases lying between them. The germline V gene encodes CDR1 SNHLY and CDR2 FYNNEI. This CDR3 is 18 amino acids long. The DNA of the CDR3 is TGTGCCAGCGACGCCGGAGGCGAAAACTCTCGTGGGGCCAACGTCCTGACTTTC. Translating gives CASDAGGENSRGANVLTF.

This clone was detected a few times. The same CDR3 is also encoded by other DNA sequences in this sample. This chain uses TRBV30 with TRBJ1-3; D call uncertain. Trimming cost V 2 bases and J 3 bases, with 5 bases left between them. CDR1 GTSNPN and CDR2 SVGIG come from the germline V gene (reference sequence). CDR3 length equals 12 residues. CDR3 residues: CAWSPSGNTIYF. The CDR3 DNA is TGTGCCTGGAGTCCCAGTGGAAACACCATATATTTT.

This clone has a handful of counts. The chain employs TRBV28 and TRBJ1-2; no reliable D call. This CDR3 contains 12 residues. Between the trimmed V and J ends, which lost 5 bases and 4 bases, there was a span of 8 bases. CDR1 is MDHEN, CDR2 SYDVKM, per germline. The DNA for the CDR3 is TGTGCCAGCAGTCTTAATCGCTATGGCTACACCTTC. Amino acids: CASSLNRYGYTF.

The DNA of the CDR3 is TGTGCCAGTACTCCTGCGGGATTCTATGGCTACACCTTC. Translated: CASTPAGFYGYTF. The chain carries TRBV19 and TRBJ1-2; no firm D call. The CDR3 is made up of 13 amino acids. Germline CDR1 LNHDA, CDR2 SQIVND (reference sequence). Trimming shortened V by 7 bases and J by 4 bases, and 13 bases separated the two germline ends.

In DNA form, the CDR3 reads TGTGCCAGCAGGTGGACAGGGCCTAGCACAGATACGCAGTATTTT. Protein sequence: CASRWTGPSTDTQYF. The J gene is TRBJ2-3, the V gene TRBV6-5; 8 nucleotides line up with TRBD1. Germline CDR1 and CDR2: MNHEY and SVGAGI. This CDR3 is built from 15 residues. V was clipped by 6 bases and J by 0 bases; unmatched bases: 5.

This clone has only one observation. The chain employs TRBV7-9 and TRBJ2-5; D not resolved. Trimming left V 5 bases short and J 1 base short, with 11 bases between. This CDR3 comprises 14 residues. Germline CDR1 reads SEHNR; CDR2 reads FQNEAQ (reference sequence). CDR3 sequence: CASSIIEPQETQYF. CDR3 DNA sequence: TGTGCCAGCAGCATTATCGAGCCCCAAGAGACCCAGTACTTC.

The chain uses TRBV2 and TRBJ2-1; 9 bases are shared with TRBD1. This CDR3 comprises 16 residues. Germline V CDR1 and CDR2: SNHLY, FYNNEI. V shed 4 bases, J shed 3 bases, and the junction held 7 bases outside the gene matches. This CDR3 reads CASSVSGTGYYNEQFF. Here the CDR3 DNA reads TGTGCCAGCAGTGTCTCCGGGACAGGGTACTACAATGAGCAGTTCTTC.

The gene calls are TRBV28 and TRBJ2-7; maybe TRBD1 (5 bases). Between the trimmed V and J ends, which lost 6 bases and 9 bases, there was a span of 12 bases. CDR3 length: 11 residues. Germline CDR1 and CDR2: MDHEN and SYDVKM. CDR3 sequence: CASSLGHLQYF. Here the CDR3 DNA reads TGTGCCAGCAGCCTCGGACATTTGCAGTACTTC.

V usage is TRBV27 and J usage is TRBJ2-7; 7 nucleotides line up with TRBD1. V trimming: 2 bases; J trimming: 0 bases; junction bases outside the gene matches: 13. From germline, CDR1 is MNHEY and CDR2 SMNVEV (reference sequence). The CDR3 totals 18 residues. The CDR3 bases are TGTGCCAGCAGTTTAGGGACAGATCTGGGGAAAAGCTCCTACGAGCAGTACTTC. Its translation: CASSLGTDLGKSSYEQYF.

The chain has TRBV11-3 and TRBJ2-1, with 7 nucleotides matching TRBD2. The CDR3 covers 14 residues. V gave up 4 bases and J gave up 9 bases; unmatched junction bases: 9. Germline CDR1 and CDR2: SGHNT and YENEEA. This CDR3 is CASSSESGIGEQFF. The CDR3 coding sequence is TGTGCCAGCAGCTCCGAGAGCGGGATAGGTGAGCAGTTCTTC.

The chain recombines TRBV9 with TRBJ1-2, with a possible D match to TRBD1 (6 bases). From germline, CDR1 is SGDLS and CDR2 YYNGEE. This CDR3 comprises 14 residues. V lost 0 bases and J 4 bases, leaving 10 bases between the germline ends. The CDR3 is CASSVGEGGYGYTF. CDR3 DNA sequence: TGTGCCAGCAGCGTAGGGGAAGGGGGCTATGGCTACACCTTC. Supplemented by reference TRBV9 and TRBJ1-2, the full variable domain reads DSGVTQTPKHLITATGQRVTLRCSPRSGDLSVYWYQQSLDQGLQFLIQYYNGEERAKGNILERFSAQQFPDLHSELNLSSLELGDSALYFCASSVGEGGYGYTFGSGTRLTVV.

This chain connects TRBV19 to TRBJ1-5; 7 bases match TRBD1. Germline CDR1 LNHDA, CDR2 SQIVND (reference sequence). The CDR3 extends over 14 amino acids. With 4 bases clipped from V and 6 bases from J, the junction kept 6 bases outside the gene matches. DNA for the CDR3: TGTGCCAGTAGTACCCAGGGGGTGGGTCAGCCCCAGCATTTT. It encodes CASSTQGVGQPQHF.

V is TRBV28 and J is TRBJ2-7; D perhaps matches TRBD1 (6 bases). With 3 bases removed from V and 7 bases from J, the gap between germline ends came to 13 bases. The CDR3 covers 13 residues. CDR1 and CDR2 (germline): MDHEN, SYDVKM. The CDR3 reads CASSLQTGWEQYF. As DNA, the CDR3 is TGTGCCAGCAGTTTGCAAACAGGGTGGGAGCAGTACTTC.

The CDR3 sequence is CASSLTPSGGPYNEQFF. The CDR3 bases are TGTGCCAGCAGCCTCACCCCGTCGGGGGGCCCCTACAATGAGCAGTTCTTC. The rearrangement uses TRBV11-2 and TRBJ2-1; D is perhaps TRBD2 (7 bases). CDR1 is SGHAT and CDR2 is FQNNGV in the germline V gene. The CDR3 extends over 17 amino acids. V shed 5 bases and J shed 2 bases, with 19 bases lying between them.

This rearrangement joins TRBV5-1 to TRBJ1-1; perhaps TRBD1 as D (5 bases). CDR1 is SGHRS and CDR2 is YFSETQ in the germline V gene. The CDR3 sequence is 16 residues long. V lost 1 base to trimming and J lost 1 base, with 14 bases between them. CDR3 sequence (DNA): TGCGCCAGCAGCTTGAACCAGGTAGGGGCGAACACTGAAGCTTTCTTT. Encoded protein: CASSLNQVGANTEAFF. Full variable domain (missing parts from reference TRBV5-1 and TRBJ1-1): KAGVTQTPRYLIKTRGQQVTLSCSPISGHRSVSWYQQTPGQGLQFLFEYFSETQRNKGNFPGRFSGRQFSNSRSEMNVSTLELGDSALYLCASSLNQVGANTEAFFGQGTRLTVV.

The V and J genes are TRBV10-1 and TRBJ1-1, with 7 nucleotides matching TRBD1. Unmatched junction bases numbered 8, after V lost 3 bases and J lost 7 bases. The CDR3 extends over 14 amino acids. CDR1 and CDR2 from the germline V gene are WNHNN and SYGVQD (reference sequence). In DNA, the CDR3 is TGCGCCAGCAGTGATTCCCCAGGACAGGTTGAAGCTTTCTTT. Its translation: CASSDSPGQVEAFF.

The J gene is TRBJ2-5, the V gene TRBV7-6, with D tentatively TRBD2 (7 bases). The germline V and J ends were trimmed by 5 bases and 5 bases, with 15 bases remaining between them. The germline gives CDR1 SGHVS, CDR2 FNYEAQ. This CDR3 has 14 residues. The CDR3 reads CASSPPGGGETQYF. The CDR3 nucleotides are TGTGCCAGCAGCCCCCCCGGCGGGGGCGAGACCCAGTACTTC.

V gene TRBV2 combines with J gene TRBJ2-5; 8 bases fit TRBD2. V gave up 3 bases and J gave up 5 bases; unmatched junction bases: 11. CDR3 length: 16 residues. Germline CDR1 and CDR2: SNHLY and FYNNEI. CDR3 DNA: TGTGCCAGCAGTGATAAGCGGGGGCGCACCGGGGAGACCCAGTACTTC. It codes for CASSDKRGRTGETQYF.

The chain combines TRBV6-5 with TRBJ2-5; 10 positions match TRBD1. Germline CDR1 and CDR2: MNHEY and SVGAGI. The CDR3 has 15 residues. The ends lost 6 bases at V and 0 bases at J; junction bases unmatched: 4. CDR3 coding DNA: TGTGCCAGCAGAGAGGGACAGGGGAACCAAGAGACCCAGTACTTC. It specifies CASREGQGNQETQYF.

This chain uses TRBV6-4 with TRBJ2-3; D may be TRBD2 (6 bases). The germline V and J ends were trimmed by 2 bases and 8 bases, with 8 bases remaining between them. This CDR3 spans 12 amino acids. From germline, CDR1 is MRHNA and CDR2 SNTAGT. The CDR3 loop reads CASSDPGGTQYF. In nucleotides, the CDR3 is TGTGCCAGCAGTGACCCCGGGGGTACGCAGTATTTT.

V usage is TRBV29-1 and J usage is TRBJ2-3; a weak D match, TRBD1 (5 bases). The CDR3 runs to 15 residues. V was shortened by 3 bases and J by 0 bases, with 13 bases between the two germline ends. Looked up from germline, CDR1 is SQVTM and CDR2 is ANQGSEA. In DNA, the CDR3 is TGCAGCGTTGACAGGGTAGCACCTAGCACAGATACGCAGTATTTT. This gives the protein CSVDRVAPSTDTQYF.

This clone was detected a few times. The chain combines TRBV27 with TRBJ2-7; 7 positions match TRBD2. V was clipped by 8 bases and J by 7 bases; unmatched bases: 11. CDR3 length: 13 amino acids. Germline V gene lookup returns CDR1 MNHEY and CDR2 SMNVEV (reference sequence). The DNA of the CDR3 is TGTGCCAGCGGCGGACTAGGAACTTGGGAGCAGTACTTC. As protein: CASGGLGTWEQYF.

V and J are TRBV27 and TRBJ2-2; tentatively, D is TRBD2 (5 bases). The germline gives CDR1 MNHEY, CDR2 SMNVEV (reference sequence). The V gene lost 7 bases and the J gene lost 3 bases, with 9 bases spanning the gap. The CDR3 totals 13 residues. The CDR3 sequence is CASTGIHTGELFF. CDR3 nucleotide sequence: TGTGCCAGCACGGGGATCCACACCGGGGAGCTGTTTTTT.

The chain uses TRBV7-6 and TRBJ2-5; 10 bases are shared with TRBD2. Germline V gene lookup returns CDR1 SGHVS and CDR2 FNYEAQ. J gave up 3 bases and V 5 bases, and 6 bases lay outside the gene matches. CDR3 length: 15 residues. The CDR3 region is CASSEWTSGKETQYF. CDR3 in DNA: TGTGCCAGCAGCGAATGGACTAGCGGAAAAGAGACCCAGTACTTC.

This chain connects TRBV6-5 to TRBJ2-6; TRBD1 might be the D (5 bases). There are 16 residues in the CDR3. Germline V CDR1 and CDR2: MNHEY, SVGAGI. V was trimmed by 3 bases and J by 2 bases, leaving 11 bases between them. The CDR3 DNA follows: TGTGCCAGCAGTTATCAGACAGCTCCTGGGGCCAACGTCCTGACTTTC. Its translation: CASSYQTAPGANVLTF.

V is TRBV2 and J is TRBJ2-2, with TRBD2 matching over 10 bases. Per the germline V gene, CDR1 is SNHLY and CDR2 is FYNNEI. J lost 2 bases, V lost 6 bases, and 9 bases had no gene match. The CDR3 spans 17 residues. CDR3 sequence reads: CASRSVAGGSNTGELFF. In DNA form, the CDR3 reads TGTGCCAGCAGATCGGTAGCGGGGGGCTCCAACACCGGGGAGCTGTTTTTT.

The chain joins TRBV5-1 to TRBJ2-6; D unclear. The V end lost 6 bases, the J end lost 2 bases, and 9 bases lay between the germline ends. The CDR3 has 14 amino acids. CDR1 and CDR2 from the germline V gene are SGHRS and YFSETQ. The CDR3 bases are TGCGCCAGCACACCGGTTCCTGGGGCCAACGTCCTGACTTTC. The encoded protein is CASTPVPGANVLTF.